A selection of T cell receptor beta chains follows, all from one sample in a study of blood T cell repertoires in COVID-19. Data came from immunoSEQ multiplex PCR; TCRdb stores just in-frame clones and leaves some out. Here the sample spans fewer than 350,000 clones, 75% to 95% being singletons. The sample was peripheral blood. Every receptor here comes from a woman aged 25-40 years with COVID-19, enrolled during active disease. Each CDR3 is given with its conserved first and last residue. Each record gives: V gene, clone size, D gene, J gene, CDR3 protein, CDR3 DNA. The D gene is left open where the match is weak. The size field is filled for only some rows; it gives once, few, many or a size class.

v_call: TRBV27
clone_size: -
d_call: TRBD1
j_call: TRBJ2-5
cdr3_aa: CASSLYRGETQYF
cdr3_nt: TGTGCCAGCAGTTTGTACAGGGGAGAGACCCAGTACTTC

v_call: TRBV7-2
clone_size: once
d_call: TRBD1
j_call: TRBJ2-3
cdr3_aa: CASSPTGGAGTDTQYF
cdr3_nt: TGTGCCAGCAGCCCGACAGGGGGCGCGGGCACAGATACGCAGTATTTT

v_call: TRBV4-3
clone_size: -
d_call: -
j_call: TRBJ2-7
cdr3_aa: CASSQSGTGSYEQYF
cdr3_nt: TGCGCCAGCAGCCAATCCGGGACTGGGAGTTACGAGCAGTACTTC

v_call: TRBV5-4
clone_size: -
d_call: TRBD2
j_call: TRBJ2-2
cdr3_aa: CASSSSSGRTRGGELFF
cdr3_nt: TGTGCCAGCAGTTCCTCTAGCGGGAGGACCCGGGGCGGGGAGCTGTTTTTT

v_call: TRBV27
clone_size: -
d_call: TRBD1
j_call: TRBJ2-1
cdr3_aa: CASSSRGTGGYNEQFF
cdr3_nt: TGTGCCAGCAGTTCCCGAGGGACAGGGGGTTACAATGAGCAGTTCTTC

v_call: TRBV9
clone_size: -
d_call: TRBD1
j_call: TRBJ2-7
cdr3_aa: CASSLIGDRSYEQYF
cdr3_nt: TGTGCCAGCAGCCTTATAGGGGACAGATCCTACGAGCAGTACTTC

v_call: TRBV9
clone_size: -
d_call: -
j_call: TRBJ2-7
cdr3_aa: CASSSSPGYEQYF
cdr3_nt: TGTGCCAGCAGCTCATCCCCAGGCTACGAGCAGTACTTC

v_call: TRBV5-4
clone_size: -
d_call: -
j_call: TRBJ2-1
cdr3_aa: CASSLVGANEQFF
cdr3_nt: TGTGCCAGCAGCTTGGTAGGGGCGAATGAGCAGTTCTTC

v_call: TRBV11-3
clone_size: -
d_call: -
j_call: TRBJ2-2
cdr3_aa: CASSLLRNTGELFF
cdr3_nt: TGTGCCAGCAGCTTACTGCGGAACACCGGGGAGCTGTTTTTT

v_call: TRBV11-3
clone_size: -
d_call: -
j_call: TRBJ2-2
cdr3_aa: CASSSTKNTGELFF
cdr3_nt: TGTGCCAGCAGCTCGACAAAGAACACCGGGGAGCTGTTTTTT

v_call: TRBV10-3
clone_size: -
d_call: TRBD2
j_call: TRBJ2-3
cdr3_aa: CAIQPSGRSVDTQYF
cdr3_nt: TGTGCCATCCAGCCCAGCGGGAGGAGTGTGGATACGCAGTATTTT

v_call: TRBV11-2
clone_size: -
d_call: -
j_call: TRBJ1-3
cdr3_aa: CASSSEGAAGNTIYF
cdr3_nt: TGTGCCAGCAGTTCGGAAGGGGCCGCTGGAAACACCATATATTTT

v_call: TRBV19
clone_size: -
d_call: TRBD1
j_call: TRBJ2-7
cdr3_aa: CASNGTGEYEQYF
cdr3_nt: TGTGCCAGCAACGGGACAGGGGAGTACGAGCAGTACTTC

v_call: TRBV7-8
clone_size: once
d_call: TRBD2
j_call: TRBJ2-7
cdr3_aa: CASSPGTTTYEQYF
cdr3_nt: TGTGCCAGCAGCCCGGGGACTACTACCTACGAGCAGTACTTC

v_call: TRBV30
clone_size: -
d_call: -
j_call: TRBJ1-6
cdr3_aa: CAWSVRRSSYNSPLHF
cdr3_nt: TGTGCCTGGAGTGTTCGAAGGAGCTCCTATAATTCACCCCTCCACTTT

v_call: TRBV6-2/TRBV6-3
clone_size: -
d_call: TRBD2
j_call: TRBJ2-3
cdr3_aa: CASSYQGLLADNTDTQYF
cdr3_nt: TGTGCCAGCAGTTATCAAGGGTTACTAGCGGATAACACAGATACGCAGTATTTT

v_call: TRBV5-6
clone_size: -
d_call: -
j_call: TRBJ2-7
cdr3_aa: CASSIEYEQYF
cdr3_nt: TGTGCCAGCAGCATAGAGTACGAGCAGTACTTC

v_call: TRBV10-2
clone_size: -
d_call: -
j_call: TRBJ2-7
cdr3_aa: CASSESEGGGNEQYF
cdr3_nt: TGCGCCAGCAGTGAGTCGGAAGGGGGTGGCAACGAGCAGTACTTC

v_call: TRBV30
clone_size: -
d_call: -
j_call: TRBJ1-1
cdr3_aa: CAWSIDRTTEAFF
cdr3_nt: TGTGCCTGGAGTATAGACAGGACCACTGAAGCTTTCTTT

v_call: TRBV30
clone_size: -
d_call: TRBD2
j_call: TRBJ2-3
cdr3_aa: CAWSGLASTDTQYF
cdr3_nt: TGTGCCTGGAGTGGACTAGCTAGCACAGATACGCAGTATTTT